The rows below give T cell receptor beta chains drawn from one sample of a study of Ad26.COV2.S vaccination and SARS-CoV-2 variants. Sequenced by immunoSEQ multiplex PCR; TCRdb stores in-frame clones only, minus some. The repertoire holds a few hundred thousand clones, with around nine tenths as singletons. This sample comprised peripheral blood, obtained in a trial of Ad26.COV2.S vaccine versus placebo. The receptors shown here come from a person between 18 and 65 years old who received the Ad26.COV2.S COVID-19 vaccine or a placebo. Each CDR3 is given with its conserved first and last residue. Each record gives: clone size, J gene, D gene, V gene, CDR3 DNA, CDR3 protein. A D gene is named only where the DNA matches it firmly. Only some rows state a clone size, as once, few, many or a class for expanded clones.

clone_size: -
j_call: TRBJ2-5
d_call: TRBD2
v_call: TRBV19
cdr3_nt: TGTGCCAGTAGTGCTAGCGGGGGGAGGGAGACCCAGTACTTC
cdr3_aa: CASSASGGRETQYF

clone_size: -
j_call: TRBJ2-3
d_call: TRBD2
v_call: TRBV3-1/TRBV3-2
cdr3_nt: TGTGCCAGCAGTCTCCCGGGGGGGCCGACAGATACGCAGTATTTT
cdr3_aa: CASSLPGGPTDTQYF

clone_size: few
j_call: TRBJ1-2
d_call: -
v_call: TRBV7-2
cdr3_nt: TGTGCCAGCAGCTTAGCGGGTGGCTACACCTTC
cdr3_aa: CASSLAGGYTF

clone_size: once
j_call: TRBJ1-1
d_call: -
v_call: TRBV6-4
cdr3_nt: TGTGCCAGCAGACTAGGGGTCGGCACTGAAGCTTTCTTT
cdr3_aa: CASRLGVGTEAFF

clone_size: -
j_call: TRBJ1-6
d_call: -
v_call: TRBV12-5
cdr3_nt: TGTGCTAGTGATCGAGGGAGCTCCTATAATTCACCCCTCCACTTT
cdr3_aa: CASDRGSSYNSPLHF

clone_size: -
j_call: TRBJ2-3
d_call: TRBD1
v_call: TRBV9
cdr3_nt: TGTGCCAGCAGCGCCTACACTGGGACAGGGGATACGCAGTATTTT
cdr3_aa: CASSAYTGTGDTQYF

clone_size: -
j_call: TRBJ2-7
d_call: TRBD2
v_call: TRBV27
cdr3_nt: TGTGCCAGCACCCCTCTAGCGGGGGACTACGAGCAGTACTTC
cdr3_aa: CASTPLAGDYEQYF

clone_size: few
j_call: TRBJ2-2
d_call: -
v_call: TRBV25-1
cdr3_nt: TGTGCCAGCAGGGAGGGGGGCGAGCTGTTTTTT
cdr3_aa: CASREGGELFF

clone_size: -
j_call: TRBJ2-2
d_call: -
v_call: TRBV11-3
cdr3_nt: TGTGCCAGCAGCCCACAGGTTACCGGGGAGCTGTTTTTT
cdr3_aa: CASSPQVTGELFF

clone_size: -
j_call: TRBJ2-7
d_call: -
v_call: TRBV3-1/TRBV3-2
cdr3_nt: TGTGCCAGCAGCCAAGTGAACCTAAGGGCCTACGAGCAGTACTTC
cdr3_aa: CASSQVNLRAYEQYF

clone_size: -
j_call: TRBJ1-1
d_call: TRBD1
v_call: TRBV9
cdr3_nt: TGTGCCAGCAGATCCAGGGGGCTAAGTACTGAAGCTTTCTTT
cdr3_aa: CASRSRGLSTEAFF

clone_size: few
j_call: TRBJ1-6
d_call: -
v_call: TRBV2
cdr3_nt: TGTGCCAGCTTAGTACACGACGACAATTCACCCCTCCACTTT
cdr3_aa: CASLVHDDNSPLHF

clone_size: -
j_call: TRBJ1-1
d_call: -
v_call: TRBV5-6
cdr3_nt: TGTGCCAGCAGCTTGGTCCCCGAGAACACTGAAGCTTTCTTT
cdr3_aa: CASSLVPENTEAFF

clone_size: -
j_call: TRBJ2-7
d_call: TRBD1
v_call: TRBV3-1/TRBV3-2
cdr3_nt: TGTGCCAGCAGCCAAGTCGGGACAGCCTACGAGCAGTACTTC
cdr3_aa: CASSQVGTAYEQYF

clone_size: -
j_call: TRBJ2-1
d_call: -
v_call: TRBV4-1
cdr3_nt: TGCGCCAGCAGCCAGCTGGACGCGACCTACAATGAGCAGTTCTTC
cdr3_aa: CASSQLDATYNEQFF

clone_size: -
j_call: TRBJ1-5
d_call: -
v_call: TRBV27
cdr3_nt: TGTGCCAGCAGTGAGATTGGACTCACCTATAGCAATCAGCCCCAGCATTTT
cdr3_aa: CASSEIGLTYSNQPQHF

clone_size: -
j_call: TRBJ2-5
d_call: -
v_call: TRBV6-2/TRBV6-3
cdr3_nt: TGTGCCAGCAGTTACGGAGAGACCCAGTACTTC
cdr3_aa: CASSYGETQYF

clone_size: few
j_call: TRBJ1-5
d_call: -
v_call: TRBV10-3
cdr3_nt: TGTGCCATCAGTGCGGAATCCAATCAGCCCCAGCATTTT
cdr3_aa: CAISAESNQPQHF

clone_size: -
j_call: TRBJ1-6
d_call: TRBD1
v_call: TRBV9
cdr3_nt: TGTGCCAGCAGCGCCACAGGGGGCGATTCACCCCTCCACTTT
cdr3_aa: CASSATGGDSPLHF